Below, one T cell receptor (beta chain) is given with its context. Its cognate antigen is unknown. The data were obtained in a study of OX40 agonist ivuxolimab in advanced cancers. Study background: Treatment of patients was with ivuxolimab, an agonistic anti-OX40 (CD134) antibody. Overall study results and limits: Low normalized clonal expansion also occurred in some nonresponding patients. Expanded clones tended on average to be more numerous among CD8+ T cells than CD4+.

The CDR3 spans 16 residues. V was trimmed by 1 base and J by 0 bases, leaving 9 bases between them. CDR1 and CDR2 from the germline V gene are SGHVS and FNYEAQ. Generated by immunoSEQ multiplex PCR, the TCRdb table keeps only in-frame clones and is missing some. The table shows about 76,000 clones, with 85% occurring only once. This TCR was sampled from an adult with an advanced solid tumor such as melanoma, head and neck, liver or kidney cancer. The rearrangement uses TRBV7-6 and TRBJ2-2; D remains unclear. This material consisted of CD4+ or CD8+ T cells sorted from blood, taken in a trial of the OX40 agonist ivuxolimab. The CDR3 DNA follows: TGTGCCAGCAGCTTAGATTACCGTTCGAACACCGGGGAGCTGTTTTTT. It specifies CASSLDYRSNTGELFF.